A single sample gave rise to the 15 T cell receptor beta chains below, sequenced in a study of CD8 T cell repertoires and HIV-1 epitope variants. Antigens for these TCRs are unknown. Generated by immunoSEQ multiplex PCR, the TCRdb table keeps only in-frame clones and is missing some. The sample has about 4,800 clones; roughly 67% are singletons. Sequencing was done on a sample of cultured CD8+ T cells derived from PBMCs. The receptors were gathered from a male donor with HIV.

The chain carries TRBV4-3 and TRBJ2-7; 8 nucleotides match TRBD2. CDR1 and CDR2 from the germline V gene are LGHNA and YSLEER. V was clipped by 1 base and J by 5 bases; unmatched bases: 1. This CDR3 comprises 13 residues. The DNA for the CDR3 is TGCGCCAGCAGCCAAGGGACTAGCAACGAGCAGTACTTC. It codes for CASSQGTSNEQYF.

The chain's CDR3 is CASSATGTGNEKLFF. CDR3 nucleotides: TGTGCCAGCAGCGCGACCGGGACAGGGAATGAAAAACTGTTTTTT. V gene TRBV9 combines with J gene TRBJ1-4; 9 positions agree with TRBD1. This CDR3 is built from 15 residues. Germline loops: CDR1 SGDLS, CDR2 YYNGEE. Unmatched junction bases numbered 5, after V lost 3 bases and J lost 5 bases.

The chain uses TRBV7-9 and TRBJ2-5; TRBD1 agrees at 7 bases. Germline V gives CDR1 SEHNR, CDR2 FQNEAQ (reference sequence). The junction had 12 bases not matched to a gene; V was cut back by 3 bases and J by 11 bases. This CDR3 has 14 residues. Here the CDR3 reads CASSLGQYLREQYF. For the CDR3, the DNA is TGTGCCAGCAGCTTGGGACAGTACCTTCGTGAGCAGTACTTC.

This clone was picked up one time. J is TRBJ1-3 and V is TRBV19; D is perhaps TRBD1 (6 bases). The V and J ends lost 10 bases and 5 bases respectively, with 12 bases between them. There are 12 residues in the CDR3. Germline V lookup: CDR1 LNHDA, CDR2 SQIVND (reference sequence). The CDR3 spells CATRTARNTIYF. The CDR3 region has the DNA TGTGCCACCAGGACAGCCCGAAACACCATATATTTT.

The gene calls are TRBV29-1 and TRBJ2-7, with D uncertain. V lost 4 bases and J lost 0, with 10 bases in between. The CDR3 consists of 13 residues. Germline V gives CDR1 SQVTM, CDR2 ANQGSEA. Here the CDR3 reads CSVVTSSSYEQYF. Here the CDR3 DNA reads TGCAGCGTTGTTACTTCCAGCTCCTACGAGCAGTACTTC.

The rearrangement joins TRBV28 to TRBJ2-7; no firm D call. The CDR3 is made up of 12 amino acids. V lost 4 bases, J lost 0 bases, and 4 bases lay in between. Germline V CDR1 and CDR2: MDHEN, SYDVKM. This CDR3 reads CASSSDSYEQYF. In DNA, the CDR3 is TGTGCCAGCAGTTCAGACTCCTACGAGCAGTACTTC.

The V and J genes are TRBV5-8 and TRBJ2-7; TRBD1 matches at 8 bases. The V segment lost 3 bases and the J segment 4 bases; nucleotides outside the gene matches: 12. The CDR3 length is 16 residues. Germline assignment: CDR1 SGHTS and CDR2 YDEGEE. The CDR3 loop is CASSWQSTRGLYEQYF. The CDR3 DNA sequence: TGTGCCAGCAGCTGGCAGTCGACCAGGGGGCTATACGAGCAGTACTTC.

A few counts support this clone. This chain links TRBV4-1 with TRBJ1-1, with no clear D. Trimming pared 3 bases from V and 0 bases from J, leaving 8 bases between. The CDR3 spans 14 residues. The germline V gene has CDR1 MGHRA and CDR2 YSYEKL. CDR3 loop: CASSQVGMNTEAFF. CDR3 in DNA: TGCGCCAGCAGCCAGGTCGGGATGAACACTGAAGCTTTCTTT.

This clone was detected only a few times. The chain joins TRBV9 to TRBJ1-1; D is unresolved. The CDR3 sequence is 15 residues long. Germline-derived CDR1 and CDR2 are SGDLS and YYNGEE. Trimming shortened V by 4 bases and J by 1 base, and 14 bases separated the two germline ends. The CDR3 protein is CASSSRPQGNTEAFF. Written as DNA, the CDR3 is TGTGCCAGCAGCTCCCGCCCGCAAGGGAACACTGAAGCTTTCTTT.

The rearrangement links TRBV7-2 to TRBJ2-2; 8 bases are shared with TRBD2. V shed 2 bases and J 0 bases; nucleotides not matched to a gene: 11. This CDR3 has 19 amino acids. Germline V gene lookup returns CDR1 SGHTA and CDR2 FQGNSA. The CDR3 is CASSLTWRSGSANTGELFF. As DNA, the CDR3 is TGTGCCAGCAGCTTAACCTGGCGGAGCGGGAGTGCGAACACCGGGGAGCTGTTTTTT.

This clone was counted a few times. The V and J genes are TRBV19 and TRBJ1-2, with a weak D call TRBD1 (6 bases). The V end was cut by 7 bases, the J end by 3 bases, with 12 bases between. Germline CDR1 and CDR2: LNHDA and SQIVND (reference sequence). The CDR3 loop spans 13 amino acids. The CDR3 spells CASTRGGYYGYTF. The DNA for the CDR3 is TGTGCCAGTACCCGAGGGGGATACTATGGCTACACCTTC.

V and J are TRBV28 and TRBJ2-3, with D perhaps matching TRBD2 (7 bases). Germline V gene sequence: CDR1 MDHEN, CDR2 SYDVKM. V shed 0 bases and J shed 0 bases, with 16 bases lying between them. The CDR3 totals 18 residues. CDR3 amino acids: CASSLWGSGGGSTDTQYF. The DNA of the CDR3 is TGTGCCAGCAGTTTATGGGGGTCCGGCGGGGGCAGCACAGATACGCAGTATTTT.

CDR3 nucleotide sequence: TGTGCCAGCAGCTCGGGACTAGCGGGGGGGCCGCGGGGAAATGAGCAGTTCTTC. This translates into CASSSGLAGGPRGNEQFF. V and J are TRBV14 and TRBJ2-1, with 16 positions matching TRBD2. V lost 5 bases to trimming and J lost 7 bases; unmatched junction nucleotides: 11. The CDR3 is 18 amino acids. Germline V gives CDR1 SGHDN, CDR2 FVKESK.

The V call is TRBV4-3, the J call TRBJ2-2, with D possibly being TRBD1 or TRBD2 (5 bases each). CDR3 length: 15 amino acids. V was pared by 1 base and J by 7 bases, with 13 bases between. Germline V gene lookup returns CDR1 LGHNA and CDR2 YSLEER. The CDR3 here is CASSQVQGGFGELFF. CDR3 coding DNA: TGCGCCAGCAGCCAAGTGCAGGGCGGGTTCGGGGAGCTGTTTTTT.

This sequence joins TRBV5-6 and TRBJ2-1, with no clear D. The CDR3 sequence is 14 residues long. The germline gives CDR1 SGHDT, CDR2 YYEEEE. Trimming pared 0 bases from V and 4 bases from J, leaving 8 bases between. Here the CDR3 reads CASSLEGGYNEQFF. The DNA for the CDR3 is TGTGCCAGCAGCTTGGAAGGCGGATACAATGAGCAGTTCTTC. Filled out from reference TRBV5-6 and TRBJ2-1, the complete variable domain reads DAGVTQSPTHLIKTRGQQVTLRCSPKSGHDTVSWYQQALGQGPQFIFQYYEEEERQRGNFPDRFSGHQFPNYSSELNVNALLLGDSALYLCASSLEGGYNEQFFGPGTRLTVL.